This is a list of T cell receptor beta chains from one sample in a study of regulatory T cells in long-lasting Graves disease. TCRdb reanalysed the multiplex PCR reads using MiXCR and keeps one entry per CDR3 protein. In the table there are a few hundred thousand distinct CDR3 sequences, about 25% of which are singletons. The specimen comprised peripheral blood mononuclear cells (PBMCs), sampled when the disease was refractory, from a patient treated with antithyroid drugs. These receptors were taken from a female donor with Graves disease. Both conserved end residues are part of each CDR3. The order of the fields is clone size, D gene, V gene, J gene, CDR3 protein, CDR3 DNA. The D gene is left open where the match is weak. Clone size, where shown, is once, few, many, or a class for clones that have expanded.

clone size: few; D gene: TRBD2; V gene: TRBV6-1; J gene: TRBJ2-7; CDR3 protein: CASSGLAGLNYEQYF; CDR3 DNA: TGTGCCAGTAGTGGACTAGCGGGACTTAACTACGAGCAGTACTTC
clone size: many; D gene: -; V gene: TRBV12-3/TRBV12-4; J gene: TRBJ1-2; CDR3 protein: CACGTLLRGYGYTF; CDR3 DNA: TGTGCCTGCGGGACTCTCCTCCGGGGCTATGGCTACACCTTC
clone size: many; D gene: TRBD1; V gene: TRBV2; J gene: TRBJ2-7; CDR3 protein: CASSRDRVRYEQYF; CDR3 DNA: TGTGCCAGCAGTAGGGACAGGGTAAGGTACGAGCAGTACTTC
clone size: -; D gene: -; V gene: TRBV25-1; J gene: TRBJ1-1; CDR3 protein: CASSDFGQAEAFF; CDR3 DNA: TGTGCCAGCAGTGATTTCGGGCAGGCTGAAGCTTTCTTT
clone size: few; D gene: -; V gene: TRBV24-1; J gene: TRBJ1-5; CDR3 protein: CATSDKSFGVNQPQHF; CDR3 DNA: TGTGCCACCAGTGATAAGAGTTTTGGGGTCAATCAGCCCCAGCATTTT
clone size: -; D gene: -; V gene: TRBV25-1; J gene: TRBJ2-1; CDR3 protein: CASSQGREADEQFF; CDR3 DNA: TGTGCCAGCAGTCAGGGGAGGGAAGCGGATGAGCAGTTCTTC
clone size: many; D gene: -; V gene: TRBV20-1; J gene: TRBJ2-7; CDR3 protein: CSARDSDTRSYEQYF; CDR3 DNA: TGCAGTGCTAGAGATTCGGACACTCGATCCTACGAGCAGTACTTC
clone size: -; D gene: TRBD2; V gene: TRBV7-2; J gene: TRBJ2-7; CDR3 protein: CASSFPSNLAGVSYEQYF; CDR3 DNA: TGTGCCAGCAGCTTCCCTAGCAACCTAGCGGGAGTTTCCTACGAGCAGTACTTC
clone size: -; D gene: -; V gene: TRBV12-3/TRBV12-4; J gene: TRBJ2-7; CDR3 protein: CASAYRDVPYEQYF; CDR3 DNA: TGTGCCAGCGCTTACCGGGACGTCCCCTACGAGCAGTACTTC
clone size: many; D gene: -; V gene: TRBV6-2/TRBV6-3; J gene: TRBJ1-1; CDR3 protein: CASSYGGTTRNTEAFF; CDR3 DNA: TGTGCCAGCAGTTACGGGGGGACCACACGAAACACTGAAGCTTTCTTT
clone size: many; D gene: -; V gene: TRBV12-3/TRBV12-4; J gene: TRBJ1-2; CDR3 protein: CASSARLSHYGYTF; CDR3 DNA: TGTGCCAGCAGTGCCAGACTTTCCCACTATGGCTACACCTTC
clone size: -; D gene: TRBD1; V gene: TRBV3-1; J gene: TRBJ1-3; CDR3 protein: CASVQGALSGNTIYF; CDR3 DNA: TGTGCCAGCGTACAGGGGGCATTGAGTGGAAACACCATATATTTT
clone size: -; D gene: -; V gene: TRBV6-5; J gene: TRBJ1-6; CDR3 protein: CASSLVWGHNSPLHF; CDR3 DNA: TGTGCCAGCAGTTTAGTATGGGGGCATAATTCACCCCTCCACTTT
clone size: many; D gene: -; V gene: TRBV28; J gene: TRBJ2-7; CDR3 protein: CASSLWAAGTTYEQYF; CDR3 DNA: TGTGCCAGCAGTTTATGGGCGGCGGGTACTACCTACGAGCAGTACTTC
clone size: many; D gene: -; V gene: TRBV2; J gene: TRBJ2-7; CDR3 protein: CASTWTESYEQYF; CDR3 DNA: TGTGCCAGCACCTGGACAGAATCCTACGAGCAGTACTTC
clone size: -; D gene: -; V gene: TRBV4-3; J gene: TRBJ1-5; CDR3 protein: CASSLEIARGLLQPQHF; CDR3 DNA: TGCGCCAGCAGCCTGGAGATAGCCAGGGGCCTCTTGCAGCCCCAGCATTTT
clone size: -; D gene: TRBD2; V gene: TRBV4-1; J gene: TRBJ2-5; CDR3 protein: CASSQGFPGLASGTQETQYF; CDR3 DNA: TGCGCCAGCAGCCAAGGGTTCCCCGGTTTGGCTAGCGGGACACAAGAGACCCAGTACTTC
clone size: many; D gene: -; V gene: TRBV6-1; J gene: TRBJ1-1; CDR3 protein: CASSIRDTTGAEAFF; CDR3 DNA: TGTGCCAGCTCAATCCGGGACACGACTGGGGCTGAAGCTTTCTTT
clone size: -; D gene: -; V gene: TRBV5-1; J gene: TRBJ2-2; CDR3 protein: CASSLADWVSGELFF; CDR3 DNA: TGCGCCAGCAGCTTGGCGGATTGGGTATCCGGGGAGCTGTTTTTT
clone size: -; D gene: TRBD2; V gene: TRBV28; J gene: TRBJ2-5; CDR3 protein: CASSLARGSSEVTQYF; CDR3 DNA: TGTGCCAGCAGTTTGGCTCGCGGGAGCTCGGAAGTGACCCAGTACTTC
clone size: -; D gene: -; V gene: TRBV2; J gene: TRBJ2-7; CDR3 protein: CASGSDQIYEQYF; CDR3 DNA: TGTGCCAGCGGATCGGACCAGATATACGAGCAGTACTTC
clone size: few; D gene: -; V gene: TRBV19; J gene: TRBJ2-2; CDR3 protein: CASTGFNGKLFF; CDR3 DNA: TGTGCCAGTACAGGGTTCAACGGGAAGCTGTTTTTT
clone size: -; D gene: -; V gene: TRBV27; J gene: TRBJ1-6; CDR3 protein: CASSSSFSSTYNSPLHF; CDR3 DNA: TGTGCCAGCAGCTCCTCCTTTTCCAGCACATATAATTCACCCCTCCACTTT
clone size: few; D gene: -; V gene: TRBV2; J gene: TRBJ2-7; CDR3 protein: CASSPWGGGNEQYF; CDR3 DNA: TGTGCCAGCAGCCCCTGGGGAGGGGGGAACGAGCAGTACTTC